The T cell receptor beta chain under discussion was sequenced for a study of technical replicates of blood from several donors. With V trimmed by 9 bases and J by 6 bases, 1 base remained unmatched. Per the germline V gene, CDR1 is SNHLY and CDR2 is FYNNEI. CDR3 length equals 11 residues. The table lists this clone with a count of one. Clones were sequenced by immunoSEQ multiplex PCR, and TCRdb holds only the in-frame ones, with some missing. The sample contains tens of thousands of clones, roughly 90% of which appear only once. The origin of this receptor is a human donor in good health. Sequencing used T cells isolated from PBMCs. The V gene is TRBV2, the J gene TRBJ2-2; 7 nucleotides match TRBD2. In nucleotides, the CDR3 is TGTGCCAGTGGGGGGGCCGGGGAGCTGTTTTTT. This translates into CASGGAGELFF.